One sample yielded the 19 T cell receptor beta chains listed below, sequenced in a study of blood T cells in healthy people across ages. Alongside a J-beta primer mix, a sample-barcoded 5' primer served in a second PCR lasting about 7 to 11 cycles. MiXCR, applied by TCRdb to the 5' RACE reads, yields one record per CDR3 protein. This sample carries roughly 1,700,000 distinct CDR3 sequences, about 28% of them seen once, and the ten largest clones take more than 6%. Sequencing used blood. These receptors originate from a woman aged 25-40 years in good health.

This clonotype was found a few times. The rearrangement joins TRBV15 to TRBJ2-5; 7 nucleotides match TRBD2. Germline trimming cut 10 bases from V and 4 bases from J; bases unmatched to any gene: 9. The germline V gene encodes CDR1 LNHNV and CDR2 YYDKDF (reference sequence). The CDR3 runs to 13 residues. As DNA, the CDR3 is TGTGCCAGGAGAGTTGGGGGGGGAGAGACCCAGTACTTC. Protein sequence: CARRVGGGETQYF.

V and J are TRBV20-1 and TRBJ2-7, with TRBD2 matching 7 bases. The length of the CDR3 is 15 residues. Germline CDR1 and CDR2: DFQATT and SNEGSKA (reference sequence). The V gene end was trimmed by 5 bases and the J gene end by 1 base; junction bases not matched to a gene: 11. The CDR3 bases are TGCAGTGCTTATACTTCCCGGGACTATTCCTACGAGCAGTACTTC. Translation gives CSAYTSRDYSYEQYF.

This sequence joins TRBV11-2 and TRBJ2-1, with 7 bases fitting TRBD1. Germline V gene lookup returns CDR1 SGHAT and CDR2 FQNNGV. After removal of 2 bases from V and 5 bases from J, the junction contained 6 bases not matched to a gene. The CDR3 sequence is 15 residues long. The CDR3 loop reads CASSLRGQRHNEQFF. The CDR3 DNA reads TGTGCCAGCAGCTTAAGGGGACAGAGACACAATGAGCAGTTCTTC.

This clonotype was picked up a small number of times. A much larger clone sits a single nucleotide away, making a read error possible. CDR3 coding DNA: TGTGCCAGCAGCTCAACCTATAGTGGCAATGAGCAGTACTTC. This encodes CASSSTYSGNEQYF. The rearrangement links TRBV11-1 to TRBJ2-5; D is undetermined. The V gene's germline CDR1 is SGHAT and CDR2 FQDESV (reference sequence). V was trimmed by 4 bases and J by 11 bases, leaving 20 bases between them. The CDR3 is 14 amino acids.

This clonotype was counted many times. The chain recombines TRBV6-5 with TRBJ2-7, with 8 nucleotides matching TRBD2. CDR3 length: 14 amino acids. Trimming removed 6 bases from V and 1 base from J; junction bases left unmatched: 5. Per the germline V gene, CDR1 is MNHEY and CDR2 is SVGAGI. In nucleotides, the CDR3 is TGTGCCAGCAGACTTACTAGCGGATCCTACGAGCAGTACTTC. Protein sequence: CASRLTSGSYEQYF.

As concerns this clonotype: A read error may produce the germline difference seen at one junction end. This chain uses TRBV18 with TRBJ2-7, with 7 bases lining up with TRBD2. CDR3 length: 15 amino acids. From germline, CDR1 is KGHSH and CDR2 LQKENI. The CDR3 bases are TGTGCCAGCTCACCAGGGCACGGGGGGTACTACGGGCAGTACTTC. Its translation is CASSPGHGGYYGQYF. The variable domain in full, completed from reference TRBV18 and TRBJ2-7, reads NAGVMQNPRHLVRRRGQEARLRCSPMKGHSHVYWYRQLPEEGLKFMVYLQKENIIDESGMPKERFSAEFPKEGPSILRIQQVVRGDSAAYFCASSPGHGGYYGQYFGPGTRLTVT.

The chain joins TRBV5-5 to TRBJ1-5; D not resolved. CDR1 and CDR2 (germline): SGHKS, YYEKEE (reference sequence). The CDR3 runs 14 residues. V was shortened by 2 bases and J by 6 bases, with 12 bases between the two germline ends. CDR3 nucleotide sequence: TGTGCCAGCAGCTTCTCCAGCGAAGGTCAGCCCCAGCATTTT. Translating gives CASSFSSEGQPQHF. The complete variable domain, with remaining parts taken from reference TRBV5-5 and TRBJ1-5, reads DAGVTQSPTHLIKTRGQQVTLRCSPISGHKSVSWYQQVLGQGPQFIFQYYEKEERGRGNFPDRFSARQFPNYSSELNVNALLLGDSALYLCASSFSSEGQPQHFGDGTRLSIL.

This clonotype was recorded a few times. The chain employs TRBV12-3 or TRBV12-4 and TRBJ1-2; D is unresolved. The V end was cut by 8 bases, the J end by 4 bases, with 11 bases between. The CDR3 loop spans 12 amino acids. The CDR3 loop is CASWEFAYGYTF. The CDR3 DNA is TGTGCCAGCTGGGAATTTGCCTATGGCTACACCTTC.

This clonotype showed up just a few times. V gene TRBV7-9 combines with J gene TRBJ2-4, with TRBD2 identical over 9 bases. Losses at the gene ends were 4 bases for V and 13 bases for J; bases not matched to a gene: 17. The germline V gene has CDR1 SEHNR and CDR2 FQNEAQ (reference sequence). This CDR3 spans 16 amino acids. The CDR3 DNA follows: TGTGCCAGCAGCTCGTCTAGCGGGGCAGTTAGCAATGAGCAGTACTTC. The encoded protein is CASSSSSGAVSNEQYF.

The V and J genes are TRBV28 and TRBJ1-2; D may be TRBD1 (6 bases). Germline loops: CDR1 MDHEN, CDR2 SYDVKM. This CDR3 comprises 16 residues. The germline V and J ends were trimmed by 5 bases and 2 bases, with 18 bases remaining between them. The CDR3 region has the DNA TGTGCCAGCAGTCAGGGGACCACTCGGCACAACTATGGCTACACCTTC. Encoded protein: CASSQGTTRHNYGYTF.

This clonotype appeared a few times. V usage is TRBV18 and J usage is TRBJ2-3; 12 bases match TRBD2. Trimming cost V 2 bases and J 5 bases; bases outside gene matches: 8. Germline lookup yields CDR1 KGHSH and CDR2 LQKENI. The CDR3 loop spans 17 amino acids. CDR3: CASSPLTSGSSGDTQYF. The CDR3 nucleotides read TGTGCCAGCTCACCATTGACTAGCGGGAGTTCCGGAGATACGCAGTATTTT.

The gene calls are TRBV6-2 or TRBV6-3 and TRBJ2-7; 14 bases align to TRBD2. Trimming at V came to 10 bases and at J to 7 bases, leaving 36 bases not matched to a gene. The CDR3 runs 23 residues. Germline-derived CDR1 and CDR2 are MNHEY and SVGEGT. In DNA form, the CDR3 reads TGTGCCACGTGGGTAGGGCCCCCGGGACTAGCGGGAGATAGGGGGGTTTCCTACAATGAGCAGTACTTC. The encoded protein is CATWVGPPGLAGDRGVSYNEQYF.

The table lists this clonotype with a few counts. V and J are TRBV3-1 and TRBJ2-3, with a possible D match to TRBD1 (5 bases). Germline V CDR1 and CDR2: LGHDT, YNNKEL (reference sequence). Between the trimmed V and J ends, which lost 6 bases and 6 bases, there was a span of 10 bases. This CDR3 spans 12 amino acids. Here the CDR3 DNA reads TGTGCCAGCAGACAGGCCCTGGATACGCAGTATTTT. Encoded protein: CASRQALDTQYF.

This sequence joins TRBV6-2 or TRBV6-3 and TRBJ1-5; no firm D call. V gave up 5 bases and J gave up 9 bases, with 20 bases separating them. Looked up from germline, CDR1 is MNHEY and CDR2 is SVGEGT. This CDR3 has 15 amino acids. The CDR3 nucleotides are TGTGCCAGCAGTCACTTATCCTCCTCCGCCGGGCCCCAGCATTTT. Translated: CASSHLSSSAGPQHF.

The CDR3 reads CSATGVVGQNTEAFF. The CDR3 coding sequence is TGCAGTGCTACCGGGGTTGTGGGACAGAACACTGAAGCTTTCTTT. The chain recombines TRBV20-1 with TRBJ1-1; D may be TRBD1 (6 bases). The CDR3 contains 15 residues. V lost 4 bases and J 1 base, leaving 16 bases between the germline ends. Germline CDR1 is DFQATT and CDR2 is SNEGSKA (reference sequence).

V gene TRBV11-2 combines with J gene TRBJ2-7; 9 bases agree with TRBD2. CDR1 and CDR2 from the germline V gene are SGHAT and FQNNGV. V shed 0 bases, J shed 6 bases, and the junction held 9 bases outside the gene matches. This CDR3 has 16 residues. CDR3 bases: TGTGCCAGCAGCTTAGATCATGCGGGGGGGAGCGGCGAGCAGTACTTC. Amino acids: CASSLDHAGGSGEQYF.

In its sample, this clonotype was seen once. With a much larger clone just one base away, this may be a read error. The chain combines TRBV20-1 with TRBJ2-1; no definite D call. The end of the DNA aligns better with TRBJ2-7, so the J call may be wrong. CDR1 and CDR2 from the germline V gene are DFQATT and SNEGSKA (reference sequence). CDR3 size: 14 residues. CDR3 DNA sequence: TGCAGTGCTAGAGATGCCAGAGACAACAATGAGCAGTACTTC. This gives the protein CSARDARDNNEQYF.

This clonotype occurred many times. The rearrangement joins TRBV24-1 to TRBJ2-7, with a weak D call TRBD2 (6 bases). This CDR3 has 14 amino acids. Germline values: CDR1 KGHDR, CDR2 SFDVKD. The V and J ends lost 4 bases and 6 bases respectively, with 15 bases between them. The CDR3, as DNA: TGTGCCACCAGTGACACGGGAGTATTGGGCGAGCAGTACTTC. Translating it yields CATSDTGVLGEQYF.

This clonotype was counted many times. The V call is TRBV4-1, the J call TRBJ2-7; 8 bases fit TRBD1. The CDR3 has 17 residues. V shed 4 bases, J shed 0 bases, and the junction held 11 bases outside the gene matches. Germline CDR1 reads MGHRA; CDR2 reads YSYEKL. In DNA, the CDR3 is TGCGCCAGCAGCCGAGGACAGGGAGGACCTCTCTCCTACGAGCAGTACTTC. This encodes CASSRGQGGPLSYEQYF.